This T cell receptor (beta chain) was found in a study of T cell clonotyping in hematopoietic cell transplantation. Points from the study as a whole: Recipient TCR diversity dropped after transplant; expanded clonotypes rose from day 30 to 180. No sorting was done, leaving CD4 and CD8 contributions mixed. Broader posttransplant TCR repertoire diversity was predicted by graft donor and pretransplant recipient Inverse Simpson Index values.

TCRdb's table, derived via immunoSEQ multiplex PCR, lists solely in-frame clones and lacks some. The sample contains 35,000 to 50,000 clones, about 96% of which appear only once. Concerning this clone itself: Its antigen is not known.

The source of this sequence is a man aged 25-45 years in good health. Some clones in this sample may be carry-over from other donors' samples. Sequenced input: peripheral blood mononuclear cells.

The CDR3 sequence is CASSQGGAGETQYF. Written as DNA, the CDR3 is TGCGCCAGCAGCCAAGGAGGGGCTGGAGAGACCCAGTACTTC. The chain links TRBV4-1 to TRBJ2-5; the D call may be TRBD1 or TRBD2 (5 bases each). V was clipped by 1 base and J by 4 bases, with 10 bases between them. Germline values: CDR1 MGHRA, CDR2 YSYEKL. The CDR3 consists of 14 residues.